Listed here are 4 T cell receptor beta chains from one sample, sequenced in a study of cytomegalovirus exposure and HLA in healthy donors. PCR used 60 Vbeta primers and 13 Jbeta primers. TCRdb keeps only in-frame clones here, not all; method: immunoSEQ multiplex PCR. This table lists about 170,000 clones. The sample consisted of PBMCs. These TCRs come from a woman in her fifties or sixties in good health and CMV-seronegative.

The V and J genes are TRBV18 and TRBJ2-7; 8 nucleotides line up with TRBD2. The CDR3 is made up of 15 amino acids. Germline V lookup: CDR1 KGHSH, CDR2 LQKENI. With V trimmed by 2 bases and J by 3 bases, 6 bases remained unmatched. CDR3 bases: TGTGCCAGCTCACCAGGAGCGGGAGAGGGCTACGAGCAGTACTTC. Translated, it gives CASSPGAGEGYEQYF.

CDR3: CASGSGQGRNTIYF. In DNA form, the CDR3 reads TGTGCTAGTGGTTCTGGACAGGGAAGAAACACCATATATTTT. This chain uses TRBV12-5 with TRBJ1-3; 8 bases map to TRBD1. The CDR3 contains 14 residues. V lost 4 bases to trimming and J lost 5 bases; unmatched junction nucleotides: 4. The V gene's germline CDR1 is LGHNT and CDR2 FRNRAP.

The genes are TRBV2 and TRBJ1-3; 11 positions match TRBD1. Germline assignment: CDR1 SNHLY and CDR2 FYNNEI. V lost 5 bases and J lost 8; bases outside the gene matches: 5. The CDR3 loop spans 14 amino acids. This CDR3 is CASSRDRGSDTIYF. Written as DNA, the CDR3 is TGTGCCAGCAGTAGGGACAGGGGGTCGGACACCATATATTTT.

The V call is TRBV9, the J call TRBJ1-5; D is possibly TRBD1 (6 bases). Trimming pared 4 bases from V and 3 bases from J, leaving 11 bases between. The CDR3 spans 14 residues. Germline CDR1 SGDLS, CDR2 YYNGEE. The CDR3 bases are TGTGCCAGCAGCTCGGACAGACCCAATCAGCCCCAGCATTTT. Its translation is CASSSDRPNQPQHF.